Listed below are T cell receptor beta chains from one sample, sequenced in a study of cytomegalovirus exposure and HLA in healthy donors. The method was immunoSEQ multiplex PCR; TCRdb's version includes in-frame clones alone and lacks a portion of them. The sample holds about 150,000 clones, roughly three quarters seen once. Input material: PBMCs. Receptor source: a woman in her fifties or sixties in good health and CMV-seropositive. The CDR3 runs from the conserved cysteine through the conserved F or W. The order of the fields is D gene, J gene, clone size, V gene, CDR3 DNA, CDR3 protein. D genes are given only for firm matches. The size of a clone is reported for some rows only, either as once, few or many, or as a class for expanded clones.

NA	TRBJ1-1	NA	TRBV30	TGTGCCTGGCAGTCCCTTCCTGGCACTGAAGCTTTCTTT	CAWQSLPGTEAFF
TRBD1	TRBJ1-4	NA	TRBV5-1	TGCGCCAGCAGTTCTGGACAGGGATCTGAAAAACTGTTTTTT	CASSSGQGSEKLFF
TRBD2	TRBJ2-3	NA	TRBV2	TGTGCCAGCAGTCTTAGCGGGGGAGGTACAGATACGCAGTATTTT	CASSLSGGGTDTQYF
NA	TRBJ2-7	NA	TRBV27	TGTGCCAGCAGTCGCAGGTGGGACACAATCCCCTACGAGCAGTACTTC	CASSRRWDTIPYEQYF
TRBD1	TRBJ2-3	NA	TRBV27	TGTGCCAGCCGGGACAGATTCACAGATACGCAGTATTTT	CASRDRFTDTQYF
TRBD1	TRBJ2-7	NA	TRBV7-8	TGTGCCAGCAACCGCCGGGACAGAACCTACGAGCAGTACTTC	CASNRRDRTYEQYF
NA	TRBJ1-4	NA	TRBV4-1	TGCGCCAGCAGCCATTTCCGCACAAATGAAAAACTGTTTTTT	CASSHFRTNEKLFF
NA	TRBJ2-7	NA	TRBV15	TGTGCCACCAGCAGAGATGGCAGGGCGTTCCTATACGAGCAGTACTTC	CATSRDGRAFLYEQYF
TRBD1	TRBJ2-1	NA	TRBV29-1	TGCAGCGTTGGCCCGGGACAGAGCAATGAGCAGTTCTTC	CSVGPGQSNEQFF
NA	TRBJ2-7	once	TRBV30	TGTGCCTGGAGGAGGACAGCCTCCTACGAGCAGTACTTC	CAWRRTASYEQYF
NA	TRBJ2-5	few	TRBV20-1	TGCAGCACAGGTCAAGAGACCCAGTACTTC	CSTGQETQYF
TRBD2	TRBJ2-1	NA	TRBV11-3	TGTGCCAGCAGCTCGGGACTAGCAAATGAGCAGTTCTTC	CASSSGLANEQFF
TRBD2	TRBJ2-3	NA	TRBV9	TGTGCCAGCAACCTAGCGGGGGGCCTTAGCACAGATACGCAGTATTTT	CASNLAGGLSTDTQYF
NA	TRBJ1-4	NA	TRBV30	TGTGCCTGGACTCTTACAGGAAATGAAAAACTGTTTTTT	CAWTLTGNEKLFF
NA	TRBJ2-5	NA	TRBV18	TGTGCCAGCTCACTAGCCTCCCAAGAGACCCAGTACTTC	CASSLASQETQYF
TRBD1	TRBJ2-7	NA	TRBV2	TGTGCCATACCGGGACAGGGCCCCTACGAGCAGTACTTC	CAIPGQGPYEQYF
TRBD1	TRBJ2-3	NA	TRBV6-1	TGTGCCAGCAGTGAATTACAGGGGGCGGGCGATACGCAGTATTTT	CASSELQGAGDTQYF
TRBD1	TRBJ1-6	NA	TRBV5-4	TGTGCCAGCAGCTCTTCAGGGGGGAATTCACCCCTCCACTTT	CASSSSGGNSPLHF
NA	TRBJ1-5	few	TRBV30	TGTGCCTGGAGGGACAGTAAAGATCAGCCCCAGCATTTT	CAWRDSKDQPQHF
NA	TRBJ2-7	NA	TRBV7-9	TGTGCCAGCAGCCAGAGTCTTAGATTTGCCACTAGCTCCTACGAGCAGTACTTC	CASSQSLRFATSSYEQYF
NA	TRBJ2-7	NA	TRBV5-6	TGTGCCAGCAGCTGGGCCTCCTCCGAGCAGTACTTC	CASSWASSEQYF
NA	TRBJ1-1	NA	TRBV1	TGCACCAGCAGCCAAGATCCCGGGACAATGAACACTGAAGCTTTCTTT	CTSSQDPGTMNTEAFF
NA	TRBJ2-1	NA	TRBV6-6	TGTGCCAGCAGCCTCCGCCAGGGTAGAATAAATGAGCAGTTCTTC	CASSLRQGRINEQFF
NA	TRBJ2-2	NA	TRBV5-8	TGTGCCAGCAGCTATCAGACGGGGACCGGGGAGCTGTTTTTT	CASSYQTGTGELFF
NA	TRBJ1-2	few	TRBV9	TGTGCCAGCAGCGACAGGGAATTCGACTATGGCTACACCTTC	CASSDREFDYGYTF
NA	TRBJ2-3	NA	TRBV9	TGTGCCAGCAGCGTACAGGGTAGCACAGATACGCAGTATTTT	CASSVQGSTDTQYF
NA	TRBJ1-1	few	TRBV5-4	TGTGCCAGCTTCCCGCAGGCAGGGAAAGACACTGAAGCTTTCTTT	CASFPQAGKDTEAFF
TRBD1	TRBJ2-7	NA	TRBV5-1	TGCGCCAGCAGCTGGCGGACAGGGGGCGACGAGCAGTACTTC	CASSWRTGGDEQYF
TRBD2	TRBJ2-2	NA	TRBV27	TGTGCCAGCAGTCTAACTAGCGGGGGGAACACCGGGGAGCTGTTTTTT	CASSLTSGGNTGELFF
TRBD1	TRBJ2-5	NA	TRBV10-3	TGTGCCATCAGTGGTGGACAGGGGACCTTCCAAGAGACCCAGTACTTC	CAISGGQGTFQETQYF
NA	TRBJ1-5	few	TRBV6-4	TGTGCCAGCAGTTACTCGAACAGCCAGCCCCAGCATTTT	CASSYSNSQPQHF
TRBD2	TRBJ2-3	NA	TRBV5-4	TGTGCCAGCAGCTTGGGGACTAGAGCAGATACGCAGTATTTT	CASSLGTRADTQYF
NA	TRBJ1-2	NA	TRBV6-5	TGTGCCAGCAGTTACTCCAGGGAAAGTCCTAACTATGGCTACACCTTC	CASSYSRESPNYGYTF
TRBD1	TRBJ2-1	NA	TRBV5-1	TGCGCCAGCAGACTACGACAGGGCCTATACAATGAGCAGTTCTTC	CASRLRQGLYNEQFF
NA	TRBJ2-7	NA	TRBV29-1	TGCAGCGGATCGACAGGCTCCTACGAGCAGTACTTC	CSGSTGSYEQYF
NA	TRBJ1-1	NA	TRBV19	TGTGCCAGTAGTCTGGGACATCCAAACACTGAAGCTTTCTTT	CASSLGHPNTEAFF
NA	TRBJ2-5	NA	TRBV7-9	TGTGCCAGCAGCTTATTTAAGGGGGAGACCCAGTACTTC	CASSLFKGETQYF
NA	TRBJ1-1	NA	TRBV11-2	TGTGCCAGCAGCTTTGGGGGGACCACTGAAGCTTTCTTT	CASSFGGTTEAFF
TRBD1	TRBJ2-7	NA	TRBV7-8	TGTGCCAGCAGCCGCCTCGGACAGGACACCTACGAGCAGTACTTC	CASSRLGQDTYEQYF
NA	TRBJ1-4	NA	TRBV5-4	TGTGCCAGCAGCTTGAAGCGGGAGGTTAATGAAAAACTGTTTTTT	CASSLKREVNEKLFF
TRBD1	TRBJ1-2	NA	TRBV12-5	TGTGCTAGTGGTTTCAACGCGGGACAGGGGGCCTATGGCTACACCTTC	CASGFNAGQGAYGYTF
NA	TRBJ1-4	NA	TRBV27	TGTGCCAGCACCTCAAGAGGCGCTAATGAAAAACTGTTTTTT	CASTSRGANEKLFF
NA	TRBJ2-7	NA	TRBV18	TGTGCCAGCTCACGACCCGACAGTTACGAGCAGTACTTC	CASSRPDSYEQYF
NA	TRBJ2-7	NA	TRBV6-1	TGTGCCAGCAGTGGATGGACACTCTACGAGCAGTACTTC	CASSGWTLYEQYF
NA	TRBJ1-3	NA	TRBV18	TGTGCCAGCTCACCTGGAGAGGGCCCACACTCTGGAAACACCATATATTTT	CASSPGEGPHSGNTIYF